The entry that follows covers one T cell receptor beta chain sequence. Its antigen is as yet unknown. Healthy Caucasians supplied all donations. The sample belongs to a study of identical twins. Study findings and constraints: With abundant cord blood beta clonotypes, insertions were fewer; memory repertoires showed no such pattern.

Template switching added a universal primer site, and cDNA bore unique molecular identifiers. TCRdb passed the 5' RACE reads through MiXCR, listing each CDR3 protein once. The repertoire has 1.5 million to 2 million distinct CDR3 sequences, roughly 35% of them found once; the top ten carry more than 0.25%. The CDR3 totals 14 residues. Germline V gives CDR1 DFQATT, CDR2 SNEGSKA (reference sequence). Unmatched junction bases numbered 5, after V lost 2 bases and J lost 2 bases. The chain combines TRBV20-1 with TRBJ2-5; 7 bases fit TRBD1. Sequences were obtained from cord blood. The sequence derives from a newborn girl in good health. This chain's CDR3 is CSARRDSIQETQYF. The CDR3 DNA is TGCAGTGCTAGAAGGGACAGCATACAAGAGACCCAGTACTTC.